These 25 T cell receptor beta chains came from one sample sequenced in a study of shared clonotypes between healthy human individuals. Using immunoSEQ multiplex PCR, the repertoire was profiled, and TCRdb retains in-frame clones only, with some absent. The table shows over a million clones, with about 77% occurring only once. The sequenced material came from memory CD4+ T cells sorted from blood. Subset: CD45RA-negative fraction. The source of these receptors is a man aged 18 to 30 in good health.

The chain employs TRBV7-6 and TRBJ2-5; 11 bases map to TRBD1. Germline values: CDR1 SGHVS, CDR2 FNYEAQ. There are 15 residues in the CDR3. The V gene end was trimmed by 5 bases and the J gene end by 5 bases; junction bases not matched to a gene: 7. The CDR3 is CASSPLGTGGETQYF. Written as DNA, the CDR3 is TGTGCCAGCAGCCCCCTTGGGACAGGGGGTGAGACCCAGTACTTC.

Written as DNA, the CDR3 is TGTGCCTGGAGTAGGGGGCTGAACACTGAAGCTTTCTTT. Protein sequence: CAWSRGLNTEAFF. This chain joins TRBV30 and TRBJ1-1, with 7 bases identical to TRBD1. Per the germline V gene, CDR1 is GTSNPN and CDR2 is SVGIG (reference sequence). Unmatched junction bases numbered 0, after V lost 2 bases and J lost 0 bases. The CDR3 length is 13 residues.

The CDR3 DNA is TGTGCCAGCAGCCGTTCCGGGACAGGGAACCCCTACGAGCAGTACTTC. Protein: CASSRSGTGNPYEQYF. The chain links TRBV7-2 to TRBJ2-7, with TRBD1 identical over 9 bases. Germline CDR1 is SGHTA and CDR2 is FQGNSA. Losses at the gene ends were 5 bases for V and 2 bases for J; bases not matched to a gene: 10. This CDR3 contains 16 residues. Based on the CDR3 plus reference TRBV7-2 and TRBJ2-7, the full variable domain is GAGVSQSPSNKVTEKGKDVELRCDPISGHTALYWYRQSLGQGLEFLIYFQGNSAPDKSGLPSDRFSAERTGGSVSTLTIQRTQQEDSAVYLCASSRSGTGNPYEQYFGPGTRLTVT.

The CDR3, as DNA: TGTGCCATCAGTGAATCGAGGACAGGGGGCGAAAATGAGCAGTTCTTC. It specifies CAISESRTGGENEQFF. The rearrangement joins TRBV10-3 to TRBJ2-1; 11 nucleotides line up with TRBD1. The trim removed 3 bases at V and 7 bases at J, leaving 8 bases unmatched. CDR3 length: 16 residues. Germline CDR1 ENHRY, CDR2 SYGVKD.

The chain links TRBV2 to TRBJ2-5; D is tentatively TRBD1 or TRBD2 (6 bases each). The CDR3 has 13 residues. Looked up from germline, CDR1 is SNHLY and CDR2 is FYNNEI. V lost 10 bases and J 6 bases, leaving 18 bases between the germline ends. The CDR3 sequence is CANGVGGGKTQYF. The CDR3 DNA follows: TGTGCCAACGGGGTAGGGGGAGGAAAGACCCAGTACTTC.

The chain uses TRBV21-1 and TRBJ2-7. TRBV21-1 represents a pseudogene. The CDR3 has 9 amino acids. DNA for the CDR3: TGTGCCAGCAAAGGGCCGGTCTACTTC. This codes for CASKGPVYF.

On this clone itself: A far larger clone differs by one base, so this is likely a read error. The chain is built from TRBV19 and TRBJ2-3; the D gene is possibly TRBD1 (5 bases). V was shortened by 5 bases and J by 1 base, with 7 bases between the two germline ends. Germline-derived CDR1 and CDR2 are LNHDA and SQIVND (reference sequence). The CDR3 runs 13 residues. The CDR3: CASSEQGTDTQYF. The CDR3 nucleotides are TGTGCCAGTAGTGAACAGGGCACAGATACGCAGTATTTT. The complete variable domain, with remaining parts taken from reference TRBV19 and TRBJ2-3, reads DGGITQSPKYLFRKEGQNVTLSCEQNLNHDAMYWYRQDPGQGLRLIYYSQIVNDFQKGDIAEGYSVSREKKESFPLTVTSAQKNPTAFYLCASSEQGTDTQYFGPGTRLTVL.

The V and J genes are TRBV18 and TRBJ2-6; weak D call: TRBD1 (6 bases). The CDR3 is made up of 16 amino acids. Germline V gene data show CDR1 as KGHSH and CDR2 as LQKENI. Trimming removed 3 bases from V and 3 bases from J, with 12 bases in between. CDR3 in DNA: TGTGCCAGCTCACCGGGCAGGGGCCGTGGGGCCAACGTCCTGACTTTC. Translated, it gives CASSPGRGRGANVLTF.

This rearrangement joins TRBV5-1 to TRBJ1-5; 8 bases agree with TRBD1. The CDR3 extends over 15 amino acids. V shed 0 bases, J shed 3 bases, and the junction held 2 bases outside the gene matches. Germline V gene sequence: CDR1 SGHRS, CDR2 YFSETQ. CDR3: CASSLGTGNNQPQHF. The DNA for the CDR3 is TGCGCCAGCAGCTTGGGGACAGGGAACAATCAGCCCCAGCATTTT.

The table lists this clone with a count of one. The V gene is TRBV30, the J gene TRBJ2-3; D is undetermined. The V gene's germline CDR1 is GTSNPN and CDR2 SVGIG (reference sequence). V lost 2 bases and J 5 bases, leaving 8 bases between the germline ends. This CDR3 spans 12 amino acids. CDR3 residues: CAWSPQVDTQYF. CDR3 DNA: TGTGCCTGGAGTCCCCAGGTAGATACGCAGTATTTT.

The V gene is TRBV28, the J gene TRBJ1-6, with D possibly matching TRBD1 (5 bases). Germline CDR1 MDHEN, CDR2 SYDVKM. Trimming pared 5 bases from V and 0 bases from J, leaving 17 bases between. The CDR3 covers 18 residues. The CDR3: CASSPIRDGSSYNSPLHF. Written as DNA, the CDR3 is TGTGCCAGCAGTCCTATCCGGGACGGGAGCTCCTATAATTCACCCCTCCACTTT.

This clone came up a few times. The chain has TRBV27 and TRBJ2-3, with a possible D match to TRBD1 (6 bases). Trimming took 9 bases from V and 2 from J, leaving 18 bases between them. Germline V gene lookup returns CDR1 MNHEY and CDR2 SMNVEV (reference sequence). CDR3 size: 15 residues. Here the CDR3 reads CARYWTNRDTDTQYF. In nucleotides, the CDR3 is TGTGCCAGGTATTGGACCAACAGGGACACAGATACGCAGTATTTT.

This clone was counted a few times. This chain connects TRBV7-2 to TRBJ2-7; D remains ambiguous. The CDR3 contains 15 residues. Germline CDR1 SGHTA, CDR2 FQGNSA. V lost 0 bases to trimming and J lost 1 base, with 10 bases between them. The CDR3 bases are TGTGCCAGCAGCTTAGCTTCGGTAGCTTCCTACGAGCAGTACTTC. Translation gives CASSLASVASYEQYF.

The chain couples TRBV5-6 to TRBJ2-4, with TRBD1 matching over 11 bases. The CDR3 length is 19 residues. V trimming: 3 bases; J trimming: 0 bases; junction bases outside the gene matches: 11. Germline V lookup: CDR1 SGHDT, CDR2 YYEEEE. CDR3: CASSSGTGGMLEAKNIQYF. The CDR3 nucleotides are TGTGCCAGCAGCTCCGGGACAGGGGGTATGCTGGAAGCCAAAAACATTCAGTACTTC.

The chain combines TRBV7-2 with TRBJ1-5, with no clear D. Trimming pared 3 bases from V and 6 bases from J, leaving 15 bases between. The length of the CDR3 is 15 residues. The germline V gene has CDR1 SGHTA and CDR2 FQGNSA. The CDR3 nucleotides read TGTGCCAGCAGCTTGAGTTGGCAGGCGGCTCAGCCCCAGCATTTT. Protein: CASSLSWQAAQPQHF.

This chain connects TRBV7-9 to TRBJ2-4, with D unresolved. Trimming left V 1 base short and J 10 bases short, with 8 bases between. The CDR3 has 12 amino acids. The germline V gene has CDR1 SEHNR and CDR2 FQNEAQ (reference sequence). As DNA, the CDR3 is TGTGCCAGCAGCTTAGAAGGACGGATTCAGTACTTC. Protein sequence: CASSLEGRIQYF.

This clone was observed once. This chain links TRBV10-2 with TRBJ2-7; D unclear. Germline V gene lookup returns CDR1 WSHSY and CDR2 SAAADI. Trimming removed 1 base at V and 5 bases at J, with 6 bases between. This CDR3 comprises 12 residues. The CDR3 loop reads CASSEFLNEQYF. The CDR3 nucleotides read TGCGCCAGCAGTGAGTTCTTAAACGAGCAGTACTTC.

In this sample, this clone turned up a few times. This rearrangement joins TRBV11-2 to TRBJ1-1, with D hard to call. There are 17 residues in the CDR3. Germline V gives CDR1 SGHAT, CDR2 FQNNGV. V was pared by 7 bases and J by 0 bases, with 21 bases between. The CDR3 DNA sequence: TGTGCCAGCATTCCCTACTCACGGCGGCGACTGAACACTGAAGCTTTCTTT. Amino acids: CASIPYSRRRLNTEAFF.

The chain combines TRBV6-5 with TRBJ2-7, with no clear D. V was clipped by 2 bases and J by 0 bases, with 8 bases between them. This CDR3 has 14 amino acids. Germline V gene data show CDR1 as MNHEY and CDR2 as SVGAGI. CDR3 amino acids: CASSYGHNSYEQYF. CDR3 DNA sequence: TGTGCCAGCAGTTACGGGCACAACTCCTACGAGCAGTACTTC.

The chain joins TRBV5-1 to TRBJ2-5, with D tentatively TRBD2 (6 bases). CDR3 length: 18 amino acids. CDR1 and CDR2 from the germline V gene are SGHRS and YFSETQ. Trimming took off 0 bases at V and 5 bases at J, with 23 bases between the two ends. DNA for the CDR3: TGCGCCAGCAGCTTGGGTTCAGCTTTATTTGGTCGGGGGGAGACCCAGTACTTC. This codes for CASSLGSALFGRGETQYF.

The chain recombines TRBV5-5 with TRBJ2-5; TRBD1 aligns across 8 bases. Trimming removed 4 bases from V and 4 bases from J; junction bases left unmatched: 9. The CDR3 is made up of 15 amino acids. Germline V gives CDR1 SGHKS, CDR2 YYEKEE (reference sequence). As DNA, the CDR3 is TGTGCCAGCAGCCCGGGCATTGGACAGGGAGAGACCCAGTACTTC. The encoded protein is CASSPGIGQGETQYF.

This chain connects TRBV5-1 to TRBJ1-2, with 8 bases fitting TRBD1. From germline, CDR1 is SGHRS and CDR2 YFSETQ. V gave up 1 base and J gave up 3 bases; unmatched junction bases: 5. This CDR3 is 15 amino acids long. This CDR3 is CASSLTGGSDYGYTF. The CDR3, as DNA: TGCGCCAGCAGCTTGACAGGGGGTAGCGACTATGGCTACACCTTC.

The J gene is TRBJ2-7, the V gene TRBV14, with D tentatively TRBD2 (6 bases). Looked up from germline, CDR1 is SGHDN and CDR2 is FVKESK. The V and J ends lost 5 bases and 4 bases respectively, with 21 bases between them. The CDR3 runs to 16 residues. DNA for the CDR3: TGTGCCAGCAGCTTGCAAGGGACTCCCCCTCCTTACGAGCAGTACTTC. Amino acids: CASSLQGTPPPYEQYF.

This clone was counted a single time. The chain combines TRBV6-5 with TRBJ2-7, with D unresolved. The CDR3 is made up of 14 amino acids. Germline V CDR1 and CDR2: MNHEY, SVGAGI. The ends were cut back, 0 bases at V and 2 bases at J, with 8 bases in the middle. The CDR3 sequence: CASSYSKPPYEQYF. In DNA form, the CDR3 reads TGTGCCAGCAGTTACTCGAAGCCGCCCTACGAGCAGTACTTC.

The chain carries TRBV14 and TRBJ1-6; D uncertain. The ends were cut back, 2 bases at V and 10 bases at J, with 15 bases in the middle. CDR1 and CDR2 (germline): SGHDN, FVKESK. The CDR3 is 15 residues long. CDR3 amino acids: CASSQSLHSRSPLHF. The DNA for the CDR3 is TGTGCCAGCAGCCAAAGTCTCCATTCGCGATCACCCCTCCACTTT.